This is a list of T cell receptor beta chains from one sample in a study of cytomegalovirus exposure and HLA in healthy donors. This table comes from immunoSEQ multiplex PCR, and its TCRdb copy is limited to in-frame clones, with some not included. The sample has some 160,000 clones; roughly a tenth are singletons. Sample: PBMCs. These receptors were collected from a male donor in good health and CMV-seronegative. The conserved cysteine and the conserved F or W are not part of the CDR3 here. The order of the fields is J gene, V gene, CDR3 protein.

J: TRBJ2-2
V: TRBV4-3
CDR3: ASSQDWAGGDTGELF

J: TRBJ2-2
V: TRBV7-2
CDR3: ASRLSQVYTGELF

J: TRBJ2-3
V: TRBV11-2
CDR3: ASSLPGTDTQY

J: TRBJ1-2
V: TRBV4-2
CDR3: ASSPGGVNYGYT

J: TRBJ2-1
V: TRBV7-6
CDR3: ASSLTRGAYNEQF

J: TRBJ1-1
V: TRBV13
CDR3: ASSLGSLFLRQGLMNTEAF

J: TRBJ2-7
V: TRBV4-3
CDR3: ASSQAPGTGGNEQY

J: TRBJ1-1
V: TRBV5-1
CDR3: ASSFRDRGHTEAF

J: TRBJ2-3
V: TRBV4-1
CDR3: ASSQSWPGQGPDTQY

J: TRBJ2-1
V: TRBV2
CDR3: ASSPQGLAGGNEQF

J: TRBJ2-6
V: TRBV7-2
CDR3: ASSFRGSGANVLT

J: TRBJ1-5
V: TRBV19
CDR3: ASSIARGNQPQH

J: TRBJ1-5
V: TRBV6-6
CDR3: ASRQGLSNQPQH

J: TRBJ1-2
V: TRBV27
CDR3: ASTPGAGYGYT

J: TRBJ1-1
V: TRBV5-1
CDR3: ASSFLTWTVMNTEAF

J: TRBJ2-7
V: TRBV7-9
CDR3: ASSPSAGTGSSYEQY

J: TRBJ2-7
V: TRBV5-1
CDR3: ASNPTGGREQY

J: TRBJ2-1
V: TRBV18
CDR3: ASSHGTKPGSSYNEQF

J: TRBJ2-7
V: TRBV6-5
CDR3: ASSYSRGKGYEQY

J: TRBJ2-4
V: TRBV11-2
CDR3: ASSLSGGVAKNIQY

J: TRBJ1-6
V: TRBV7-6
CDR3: ASSRKQGGGYSPLH

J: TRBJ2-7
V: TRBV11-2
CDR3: ASSFSTSSEQY

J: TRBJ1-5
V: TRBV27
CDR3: ASSSRQGGPQH

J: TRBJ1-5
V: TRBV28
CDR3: ASGIKQGAASLWPQH

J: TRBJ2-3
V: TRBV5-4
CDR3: ASSLGHGGTDTQY

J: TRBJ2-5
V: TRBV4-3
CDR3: ASSQGSQFQETQY

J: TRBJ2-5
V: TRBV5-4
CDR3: ASSLRRQAQETQY

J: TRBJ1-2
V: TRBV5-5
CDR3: ASSLVQGRDYGYT

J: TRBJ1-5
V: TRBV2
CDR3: ASRTGSYNQPQH

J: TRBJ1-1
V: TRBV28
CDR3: ASSLPRTGENTEAF

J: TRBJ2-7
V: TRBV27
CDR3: ASSRTGAVAEQY

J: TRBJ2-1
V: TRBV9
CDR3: ASSDPLAGGRGNEQF

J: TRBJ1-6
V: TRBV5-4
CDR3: ASKDPSGNSPLH

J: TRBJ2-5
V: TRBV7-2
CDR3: ASSELAGGAQY

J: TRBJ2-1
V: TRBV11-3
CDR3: ASSFSGGANEQF

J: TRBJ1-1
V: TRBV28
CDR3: ASSPREGARTEAF

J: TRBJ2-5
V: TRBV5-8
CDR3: ASSWGTGETQY

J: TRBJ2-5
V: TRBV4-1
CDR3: ASSQDPRGQETQY

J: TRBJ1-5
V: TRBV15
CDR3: ATSRPGQGENQPQH

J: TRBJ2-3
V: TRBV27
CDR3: ASTALRTRARQNTVHTQY

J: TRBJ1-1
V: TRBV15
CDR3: ATSRGDRGNTEAF

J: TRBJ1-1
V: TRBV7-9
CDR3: ASSLGGDRVEAF

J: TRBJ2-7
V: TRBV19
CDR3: ASSRAPGESSYEQY

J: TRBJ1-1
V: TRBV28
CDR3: ASSFHGYRTEAF

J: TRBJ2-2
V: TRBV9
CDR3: ASSGRGLGNTGELF

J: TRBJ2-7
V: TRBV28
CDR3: ASSPRGNRVAHEQY

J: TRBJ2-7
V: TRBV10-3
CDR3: AISDPRGMETREHY

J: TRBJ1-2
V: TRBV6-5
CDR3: ASSSTDRDGYT

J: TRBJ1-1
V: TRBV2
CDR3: ASSEFGGADTEAF

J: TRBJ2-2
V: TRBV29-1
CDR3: SVRRTNTGELF

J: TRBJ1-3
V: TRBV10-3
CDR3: AISGERNTIY

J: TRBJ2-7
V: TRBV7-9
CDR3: ASSLEPSTYEQY

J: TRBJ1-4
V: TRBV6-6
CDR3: ASSYGGRGDEKLF

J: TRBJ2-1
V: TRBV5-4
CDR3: ASSETGDSYNEQF

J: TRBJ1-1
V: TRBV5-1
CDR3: ASSLNTMNTEAF

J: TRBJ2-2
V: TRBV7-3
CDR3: ASSPGSERGGRTGELF

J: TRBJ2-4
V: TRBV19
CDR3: ASMGRGVDKNIQY